Sequencing of this T cell receptor (beta chain) was carried out in a study of cytomegalovirus exposure and HLA in healthy donors listed by TCRdb under 2017. For context, the study as a whole: An earlier analysis of some 620 of the donors reported approximately 280 Gb of sequence data and 117 million unique TCR beta sequences obtained from some 170 million T cells. Donor age, sex, ethnicity and CMV serostatus were collected together with the repertoire data. Besides the first cohort of hundreds of subjects, a separate validation cohort made up of 120 different subjects was used. A later analysis re-analyzed previously published TCR beta repertoires from several hundred donors and added high-resolution HLA genotyping to study TCR occurrence patterns. Among the roughly 430 genotyped donors, around 81% belonged to the genetic ancestry cluster associated with self-reported Caucasian donors. The study combined high-throughput TCR immunosequencing, statistical association of individual TCRs with disease status, and machine learning to predict cytomegalovirus infection status. The T cell repertoires of 670 or so subjects were profiled by immunosequencing and related to cytomegalovirus serostatus. An earlier analysis of around 580 of the donors used high-throughput TCR beta sequencing to judge whether each TCR beta V gene segment behaved as functional or pseudogenic. The study aimed to test whether signatures of past pathogen exposure could be identified by cataloging public T cell receptors. Approximately 330 gigabases of sequencing data and about 92 million unique TCR sequences made up an early release that covered some 640 HLA-typed donors. Roughly five DR-DQ haplotypes were handled as single units for association and clustering because linkage in the cohort was strong. Across 300 to 400 genotyped donors of the cohort, an average of roughly 250,000 unique TCR beta nucleotide sequences per donor were sequenced, and about a sixth of those sequences were non-productive. Typing coverage differed by locus: A, B, C, DRB1 and DQB1 were typed in roughly 620-630 donors, DQA1 in 522, DPA1 in approximately 600, and DPB1 in just under 480. Every discovery cohort repertoire had been produced on one sequencing platform. In a later genetic analysis, genome-wide SNP genotypes for about three fifths of the roughly 670 donors were used, and that subset was treated as a discovery cohort. In the later analysis, no new phenotypic data were used to find candidate immune exposures; instead, reliance was placed on TCR beta sequences and their occurrence across donors. HLA typing included class I and class II loci at four-digit resolution. Overall results and qualifications from the work: In this cohort, only TCR beta chains were sequenced, and detectable features were limited by the absence of alpha or paired-chain data. According to the authors, the approach could potentially be generalized to other disease states and immunological phenotypes. A later analysis reported that several top co-occurrence clusters appeared linked to parvovirus B19, influenza, CMV and Epstein-Barr virus. A later genetic analysis reported fewer N-insertions in productive TCRs among donors in an Asian-associated ancestry cluster than the roughly 700-donor mean. Presence/absence analyses assumed roughly uniform sequencing depth across donors, an assumption that may not hold. Cytomegalovirus status was reported to be diagnosed by the classifier with high specificity and sensitivity in both the original and validation cohorts. Because HLA typing was missing for some donors at each locus, association tests included only the typed subset. Linkage disequilibrium might explain the correlated functional status among segregating V segments, but an unknown experimental factor could not be excluded. In a later analysis, TCR association rates were found to vary across HLA loci, with the most associated TCRs seen for DRB1 alleles and the fewest for HLA-C alleles. Assigning TCR associations to individual alleles was difficult when HLA alleles, especially DR and DQ, strongly co-occurred. At a false discovery rate of 0.05, a later analysis linked around 15,000 TCR beta sequences to specific HLA alleles. A further reported finding was that TCR beta sequences accurately predicted the HLA-A and HLA-B alleles for most subjects in the first cohort. Most TCR sequences were seen in very few donors, while some public TCRs were found in many individuals. A cluster of highly shared sequence variants was judged likely to be a technical artifact of the sequencing pipeline. Most CMV-associated TCR beta chains appeared to be HLA-restricted in a later analysis, and the HLA associations seemed to be driven largely by CMV exposure. In an earlier analysis of some 550 of the donors, most TCR beta V segments were observed in productive rearrangements about 87% or about 30% of the time, broadly matching IMGT annotations. An association between a missense DCLRE1C variant and V-gene and J-gene trimming of TCR beta chains was found in a later genetic analysis and replicated in an independent cohort. For the cohort, immune exposure information was limited to CMV serostatus. The 87-base-pair reads could not distinguish some IMGT-functional V segments, including TRBV6-2 and TRBV6-3, so those segments were excluded. A later analysis found that HLA-associated TCR beta chains were more clonally expanded and had lower generation probabilities than equally common non-associated chains. In the study, around 150 TCR beta chains were listed as associated with cytomegalovirus. A few of the identified cytomegalovirus-associated TCR beta chains were confirmed in vitro to be specific for cytomegalovirus antigens. Because counts were too low, 15 to 20 rarely observed V segments, including chromosome 9 orphons, were excluded from the earlier analysis of around 590 of the donors.

The cohort consisted of approximately 690 healthy bone marrow donors. At the time of sampling, every cohort member was nominally healthy, though immune exposures that went unrecorded were likely present. The donor tested CMV seropositive, placing the donor among the roughly 300 seropositive members of the cohort. A peripheral blood sample was provided by each donor, and peripheral blood mononuclear cells were used for TCR beta sequencing. The Qiagen DNeasy Blood Extraction Kit was used to extract genomic DNA from the blood cell samples. Library preparation was by the immunoSEQ multiplex PCR assay. For the multiplex PCR, a mixture combining 60 forward primers for TCR Vbeta segments and 13 reverse primers for TCR Jbeta segments was used. A multiplex PCR assay on genomic DNA amplified the CDR3 region of rearranged TCR beta genes. Amplified TCR beta libraries were sequenced as 87-base-pair reads on the Illumina HiSeq System. The authors' pipeline ran thus. Across the roughly 700 repertoires, a later analysis counted 60 million to 90 million unique TCR beta chains, approximately 10 million of which were shared by at least two donors. Raw reads were error-corrected and collapsed into unique sequences with a nearest-neighbor algorithm that merged closely related sequences to remove PCR and sequencing errors. To assign V, D and J gene segments, CDR3 sequences were aligned to IMGT reference sequences. For a sequence to be retained, a match of at least six nucleotides was required to both a V gene segment and a J gene segment. Rearrangements were classified as productive when the CDR3 lacked stop codons and remained in frame with V and J, and all other rearrangements were classified as non-productive. Following IMGT convention, CDR3 was defined as the stretch from the second conserved V-encoded cysteine up to the conserved J-encoded phenylalanine. In an earlier analysis of roughly 580 of the donors, sequences lacking an unambiguous match to a single V gene segment were excluded. An earlier analysis of 450 to 650 of the donors called V segments functional above 56.7% productive rearrangements and segregating when the between-donor standard deviation exceeded 5%. A statistical classification framework was built for diagnosing cytomegalovirus status from the catalog of TCR beta chain sequences. In a later analysis, V and J genes were assigned by comparing TCR nucleotide sequences against IMGT/GENE-DB human TR gene sequences. A later analysis assigned CDR3 sequences and most-parsimonious VDJ recombination scenarios with the TCRdist pipeline. In a later analysis, each TCR beta chain was defined by its CDR3 amino acid sequence together with its V-gene family, and reads lacking a unique V-gene family were excluded. A later analysis removed 500 to 600 highly shared, low-generation-probability nucleotide sequences to deal with suspected cross-contamination and a sequencing artifact. For each public chain, a later analysis derived a clonal expansion index from normalized ranks of inferred template counts within each repertoire. In a later analysis, generation probabilities were computed using a VDJ recombination model fitted to out-of-frame rearrangements, and the results were checked against IGoR. In a later analysis, hypergeometric tests were used to score TCR-TCR, TCR-HLA and TCR-CMV co-occurrence, with a repertoire-size bias correction applied to TCR pairs. A later analysis estimated false discovery rates by permuting HLA or CMV assignments 20 times. A later analysis grouped co-occurring TCRs with DBSCAN, adding TCRdist sequence similarity when clustering within HLA-allele-positive subsets. Repertoires with fewer than 30,000 or more than 120,000 public chains, plus five repertoires with anomalous nucleotide sharing, were excluded from co-occurrence clustering. As stored in TCRdb, this immuneACCESS dataset retains in-frame rearrangements with V and J assigned. A fraction of the clones does not appear; measured against another copy, unresolved V genes explain less than half of the discrepancy, and the remainder lacks a known reason. V, J and clone size derive from that table, while D and trimming were established from the DNA sequence. The sample table contains under 150,000 clones; only one count was recorded for roughly 80% of them. The top ten constitute about 4.1% of the sample.

Worth noting for this clone: No cognate antigen has been identified for it. No base quality information exists; no much larger clone differs at one position. Other DNA sequences in the same sample also yield this CDR3.

The CDR3, cysteine through phenylalanine, is 13 amino acids long. CDR3 DNA only is kept here, 39 bases in frame from base 1. For CDR1 and CDR2, the germline V gene lists KGHSH and LQKENI. The germline ends are 10 bases apart after V is trimmed by 6 bases and J by 1 base. Sequencing used PBMCs. The sequence links TRBV18 to TRBJ2-7; TRBD1 might be the D gene, on 6 matching bases. This receptor was obtained from a woman aged 35 to 49 in good health and CMV-seropositive. The CDR3 region: CASSGQISYEQYF. The DNA sequence is TGTGCCAGCTCCGGACAGATTTCCTACGAGCAGTACTTC. The full variable domain, completed from the reference TRBV18 and TRBJ2-7 proteins outside the CDR3, reads NAGVMQNPRHLVRRRGQEARLRCSPMKGHSHVYWYRQLPEEGLKFMVYLQKENIIDESGMPKERFSAEFPKEGPSILRIQQVVRGDSAAYFCASSGQISYEQYFGPGTRLTVT.